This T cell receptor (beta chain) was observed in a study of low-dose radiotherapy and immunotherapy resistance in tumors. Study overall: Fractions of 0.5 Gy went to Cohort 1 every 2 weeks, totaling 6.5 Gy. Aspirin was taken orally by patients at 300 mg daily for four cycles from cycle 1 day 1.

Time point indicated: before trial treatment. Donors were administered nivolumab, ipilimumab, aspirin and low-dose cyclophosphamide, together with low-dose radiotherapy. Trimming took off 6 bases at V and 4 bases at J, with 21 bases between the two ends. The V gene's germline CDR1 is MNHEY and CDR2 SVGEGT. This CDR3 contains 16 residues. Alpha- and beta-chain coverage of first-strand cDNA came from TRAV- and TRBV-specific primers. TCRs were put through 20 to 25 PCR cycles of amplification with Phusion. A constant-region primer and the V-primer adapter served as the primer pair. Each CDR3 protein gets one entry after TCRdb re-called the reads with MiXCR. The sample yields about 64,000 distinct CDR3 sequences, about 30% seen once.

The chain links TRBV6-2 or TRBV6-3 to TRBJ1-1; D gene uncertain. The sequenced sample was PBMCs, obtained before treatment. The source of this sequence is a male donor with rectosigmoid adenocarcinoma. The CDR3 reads CASSRPMHRMSTEAFF. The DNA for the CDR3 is TGTGCCAGCAGCCGACCGATGCATAGGATGTCCACTGAAGCTTTCTTT.